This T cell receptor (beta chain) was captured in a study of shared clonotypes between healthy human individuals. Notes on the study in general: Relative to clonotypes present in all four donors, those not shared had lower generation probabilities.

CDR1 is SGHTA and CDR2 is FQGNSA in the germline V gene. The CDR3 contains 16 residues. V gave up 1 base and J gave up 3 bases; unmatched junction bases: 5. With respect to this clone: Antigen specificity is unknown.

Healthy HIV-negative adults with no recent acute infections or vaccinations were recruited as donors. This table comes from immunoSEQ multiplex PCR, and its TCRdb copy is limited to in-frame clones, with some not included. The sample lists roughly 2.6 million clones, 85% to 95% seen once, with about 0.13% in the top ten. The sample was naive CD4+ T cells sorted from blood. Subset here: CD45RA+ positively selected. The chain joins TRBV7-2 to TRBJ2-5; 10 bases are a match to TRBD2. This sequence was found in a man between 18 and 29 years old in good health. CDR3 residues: CASSLGVGLAEETQYF. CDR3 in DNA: TGTGCCAGCAGCTTAGGGGTCGGACTAGCGGAAGAGACCCAGTACTTC.